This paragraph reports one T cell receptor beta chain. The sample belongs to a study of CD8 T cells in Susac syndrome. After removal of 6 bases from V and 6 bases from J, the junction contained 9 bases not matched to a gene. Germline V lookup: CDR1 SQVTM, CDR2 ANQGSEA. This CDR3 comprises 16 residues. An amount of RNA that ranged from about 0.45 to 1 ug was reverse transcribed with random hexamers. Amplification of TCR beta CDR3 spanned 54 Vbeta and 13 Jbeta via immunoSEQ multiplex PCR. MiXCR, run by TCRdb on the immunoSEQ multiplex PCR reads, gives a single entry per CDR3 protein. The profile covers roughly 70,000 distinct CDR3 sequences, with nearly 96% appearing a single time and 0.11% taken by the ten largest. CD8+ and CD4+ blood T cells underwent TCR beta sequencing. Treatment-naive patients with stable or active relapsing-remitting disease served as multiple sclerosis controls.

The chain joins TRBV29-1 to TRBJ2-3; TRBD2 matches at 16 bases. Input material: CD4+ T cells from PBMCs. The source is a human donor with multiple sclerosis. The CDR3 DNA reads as TGCAGCGTCGCCGGGACTAGCGGGGGGGCCAGCGATACGCAGTATTTT. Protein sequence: CSVAGTSGGASDTQYF.